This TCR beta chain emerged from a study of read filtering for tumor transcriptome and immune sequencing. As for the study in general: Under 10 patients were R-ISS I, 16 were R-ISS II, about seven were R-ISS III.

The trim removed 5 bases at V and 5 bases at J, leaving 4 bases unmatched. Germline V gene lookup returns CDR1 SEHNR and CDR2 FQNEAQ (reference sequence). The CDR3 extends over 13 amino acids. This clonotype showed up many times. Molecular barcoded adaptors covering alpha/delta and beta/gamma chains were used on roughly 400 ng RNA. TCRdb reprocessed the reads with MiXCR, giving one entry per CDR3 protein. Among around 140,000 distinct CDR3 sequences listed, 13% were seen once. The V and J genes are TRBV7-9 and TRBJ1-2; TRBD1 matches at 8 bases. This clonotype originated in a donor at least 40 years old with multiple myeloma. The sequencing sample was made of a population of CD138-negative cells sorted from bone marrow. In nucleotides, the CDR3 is TGTGCCAGCAGCGGGGACAGGCTTTATGGCTACACCTTC. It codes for CASSGDRLYGYTF. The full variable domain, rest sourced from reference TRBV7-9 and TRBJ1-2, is DTGVSQNPRHKITKRGQNVTFRCDPISEHNRLYWYRQTLGQGPEFLTYFQNEAQLEKSRLLSDRFSAERPKGSFSTLEIQRTEQGDSAMYLCASSGDRLYGYTFGSGTRLTVV.